This T cell receptor (beta chain) was recorded in a study of blood T cell repertoires in COVID-19. At the level of the study: Sample material is recorded as cDNA or gDNA derived from T cells, B-cell-depleted T cells, or PBMCs.

TCRdb's copy holds only in-frame clones and misses some; the assay was immunoSEQ multiplex PCR. The table lists 45,000 to 50,000 clones, 80% to 85% of them singletons. This CDR3 comprises 15 residues. Germline lookup yields CDR1 SGHAT and CDR2 FQNNGV. V was pared by 4 bases and J by 0 bases, with 9 bases between. This TCR derives from a man in his 60s with active COVID-19. Sequencing was performed on peripheral blood. This chain links TRBV11-2 with TRBJ1-4; possible D gene TRBD1, 6 bases. The chain's CDR3 is CASSSNRATNEKLFF. The CDR3 bases are TGTGCCAGCAGCTCCAACAGGGCAACTAATGAAAAACTGTTTTTT.